The 31 T cell receptor beta chains below were found in one sample sequenced in a study of the immune and genomic landscape of osteosarcoma. Produced via immunoSEQ multiplex PCR; TCRdb's table is partial and in-frame only. The table includes 2,500 to 3,000 clones, roughly three quarters detected once. The material sequenced was metastatic tumor tissue from the lung. Every receptor here comes from a woman aged 18 to 35 with osteosarcoma.

The chain employs TRBV6-1 and TRBJ2-5, with 10 bases identical to TRBD2. The end of the DNA fits TRBJ2-7 better, so the J call may be wrong. The CDR3 length is 16 residues. In germline, CDR1 is MNHNS, CDR2 SASEGT. CDR3: CASSEPTASGGNEQYF. In DNA form, the CDR3 reads TGTGCCAGCAGTGAACCTACGGCTAGCGGGGGCAACGAGCAGTACTTC.

The rearrangement uses TRBV29-1 and TRBJ2-7, with a weak D call TRBD1 (5 bases). CDR1 and CDR2 (germline): SQVTM, ANQGSEA. The CDR3 consists of 12 residues. V was trimmed by 4 bases and J by 4 bases, leaving 11 bases between them. The CDR3 bases are TGCAGCGTTGGCCAGGGCAAATACGAGCAGTACTTC. It is translated as CSVGQGKYEQYF.

This chain links TRBV7-3 with TRBJ2-1, with D perhaps being TRBD1 or TRBD2 (6 bases each). CDR3 size: 13 residues. Germline CDR1 is SGHTA and CDR2 is FQGTGA. Deletions cut 5 bases from V and 8 bases from J, with 13 bases between. CDR3 nucleotide sequence: TGTGCCAGCAGCGCAGTGGGGGGCGATGAGCAGTTCTTC. This codes for CASSAVGGDEQFF.

This clone has more than one count but fewer than ten. The chain carries TRBV11-2 and TRBJ2-7; D not resolved. The CDR3 runs 14 residues. The V end lost 1 base, the J end lost 0 bases, and 7 bases lay between the germline ends. Germline values: CDR1 SGHAT, CDR2 FQNNGV. The CDR3 coding sequence is TGTGCCAGCAGCTTAGTTAGGAGCTCCTACGAGCAGTACTTC. This translates into CASSLVRSSYEQYF.

The chain joins TRBV7-2 to TRBJ2-6; no clear D. From germline, CDR1 is SGHTA and CDR2 FQGNSA. The CDR3 runs 16 residues. V shed 0 bases and J shed 1 base, with 7 bases lying between them. The CDR3: CASSLAQRSGANVLTF. In DNA, the CDR3 is TGTGCCAGCAGCTTAGCGCAGAGGTCTGGGGCCAACGTCCTGACTTTC. Filled out from reference TRBV7-2 and TRBJ2-6, the complete variable domain reads GAGVSQSPSNKVTEKGKDVELRCDPISGHTALYWYRQSLGQGLEFLIYFQGNSAPDKSGLPSDRFSAERTGGSVSTLTIQRTQQEDSAVYLCASSLAQRSGANVLTFGAGSRLTVL.

This chain connects TRBV11-2 to TRBJ2-7; D is ambiguous. The CDR3 runs 12 residues. Germline V gene lookup returns CDR1 SGHAT and CDR2 FQNNGV. V gave up 5 bases and J gave up 6 bases, with 11 bases separating them. CDR3 coding DNA: TGTGCCAGCAGCGCACCTTTGGGCGAGCAGTACGTC. It specifies CASSAPLGEQYV.

The chain links TRBV7-2 to TRBJ1-6; D is unclear. The germline gives CDR1 SGHTA, CDR2 FQGNSA. The V and J ends lost 1 base and 7 bases respectively, with 11 bases between them. The CDR3 has 15 amino acids. The CDR3 DNA reads as TGTGCCAGCAGCTTAGAGCCCATGGGGAATTCACCCCTCCACTTT. Translation gives CASSLEPMGNSPLHF.

This sequence joins TRBV19 and TRBJ1-3, with a weak D call TRBD1 (5 bases). The CDR3 has 14 residues. V was shortened by 5 bases and J by 2 bases, with 10 bases between the two germline ends. Looked up from germline, CDR1 is LNHDA and CDR2 is SQIVND (reference sequence). DNA for the CDR3: TGTGCCAGTAGTCGACGGGGGGCTGGAAACACCATATATTTT. Protein product: CASSRRGAGNTIYF.

V gene TRBV6-1 combines with J gene TRBJ2-5, with a weak D call TRBD2 (6 bases). V shed 6 bases and J shed 2 bases, with 10 bases lying between them. This CDR3 contains 13 residues. Germline CDR1 MNHNS, CDR2 SASEGT. CDR3 in amino acids: CASRGTLQETQYF. The DNA of the CDR3 is TGTGCCAGCAGGGGGACTTTACAAGAGACCCAGTACTTC.

The chain combines TRBV9 with TRBJ2-3; D possibly corresponds to TRBD1 (5 bases). V was shortened by 10 bases and J by 1 base, with 13 bases between the two germline ends. The CDR3 extends over 13 amino acids. CDR1 and CDR2 from the germline V gene are SGDLS and YYNGEE. This CDR3 is CAGRVQGTDTQYF. CDR3 coding DNA: TGTGCCGGAAGAGTACAGGGCACAGATACGCAGTATTTT.

The V gene is TRBV7-2, the J gene TRBJ1-1, with 7 bases matching TRBD1. CDR1 is SGHTA and CDR2 is FQGNSA in the germline V gene. V lost 2 bases, J lost 5 bases, and 5 bases stayed unmatched. CDR3 length equals 14 residues. CDR3 sequence reads: CASSLSTGMTEAFF. CDR3 nucleotide sequence: TGTGCCAGCAGCTTATCGACAGGGATGACTGAAGCTTTCTTT. Together with reference TRBV7-2 and TRBJ1-1, the CDR3 gives the full variable domain: GAGVSQSPSNKVTEKGKDVELRCDPISGHTALYWYRQSLGQGLEFLIYFQGNSAPDKSGLPSDRFSAERTGGSVSTLTIQRTQQEDSAVYLCASSLSTGMTEAFFGQGTRLTVV.

This chain links TRBV19 with TRBJ2-7; the match to TRBD1 covers 7 bases. The CDR3 runs 16 residues. CDR1 LNHDA and CDR2 SQIVND come from the germline V gene (reference sequence). V lost 4 bases and J lost 6; bases outside the gene matches: 15. CDR3 bases: TGTGCCAGTAGTAATCGACAGGGCGGCTATGCGGTCGAGCAGTACTTC. Protein sequence: CASSNRQGGYAVEQYF.

The CDR3 nucleotides are TGTGCCATTTCTCGGGGGACAGTGGATGGAGGAGATACGCAGTATTTT. This sequence encodes CAISRGTVDGGDTQYF. The chain combines TRBV6-6 with TRBJ2-3; D possibly corresponds to TRBD1 (7 bases). The CDR3 covers 16 residues. V was clipped by 10 bases and J by 5 bases, with 25 bases between them. Looked up from germline, CDR1 is MNHNY and CDR2 is SVGAGI (reference sequence).

The V call is TRBV19, the J call TRBJ2-3, with 11 bases lining up with TRBD2. CDR3 length: 19 residues. With V trimmed by 5 bases and J by 0 bases, 13 bases remained unmatched. The germline CDR1 and CDR2 sequences are LNHDA and SQIVND (reference sequence). DNA of the CDR3: TGTGCCAGTAGTGGTACCCTAGCGGGGGGTCATCCTAGCACAGATACGCAGTATTTT. As protein: CASSGTLAGGHPSTDTQYF.

The V and J genes are TRBV7-6 and TRBJ1-1; no clear D gene. Germline V gives CDR1 SGHVS, CDR2 FNYEAQ. There are 13 residues in the CDR3. V gave up 4 bases and J gave up 1 base, with 7 bases separating them. The CDR3 DNA is TGTGCCAGCAGCTCAGTCCCGAACACTGAAGCTTTCTTT. This gives the protein CASSSVPNTEAFF.

J is TRBJ2-5 and V is TRBV29-1, with 9 bases lining up with TRBD1. This CDR3 is 12 amino acids long. Trimming at V came to 8 bases and at J to 6 bases, leaving 7 bases not matched to a gene. Germline lookup yields CDR1 SQVTM and CDR2 ANQGSEA. CDR3 amino acids: CSTGGGEKTQYF. In DNA, the CDR3 is TGCAGCACAGGGGGCGGCGAGAAGACCCAGTACTTC.

V gene TRBV11-2 combines with J gene TRBJ1-6; D remains unclear. Germline V gene sequence: CDR1 SGHAT, CDR2 FQNNGV. The CDR3 covers 15 residues. The ends were cut back, 2 bases at V and 9 bases at J, with 14 bases in the middle. DNA of the CDR3: TGTGCCAGCAGCTTAACGGGGAGGTGGTCTTCACCCCTCCACTTT. Translated: CASSLTGRWSSPLHF. Supplemented by reference TRBV11-2 and TRBJ1-6, the full variable domain reads EAGVAQSPRYKIIEKRQSVAFWCNPISGHATLYWYQQILGQGPKLLIQFQNNGVVDDSQLPKDRFSAERLKGVDSTLKIQPAKLEDSAVYLCASSLTGRWSSPLHFGNGTRLTVT.

This CDR3 is CASGRATGRYGYTF. For the CDR3, the DNA is TGTGCCAGTGGCAGGGCGACAGGGAGGTATGGCTACACCTTC. The chain has TRBV6-5 and TRBJ1-2; 7 bases agree with TRBD1. The CDR3 covers 14 residues. V gave up 9 bases and J gave up 5 bases; unmatched junction bases: 12. CDR1 is MNHEY, CDR2 SVGAGI, per germline.

The rearrangement joins TRBV7-2 to TRBJ2-7; 10 positions agree with TRBD1. The length of the CDR3 is 15 residues. Looked up from germline, CDR1 is SGHTA and CDR2 is FQGNSA. V lost 5 bases, J lost 4 bases, and 8 bases stayed unmatched. The CDR3 region has the DNA TGTGCCAGCAGCAAAAGGACAGGGGGGAAGTACGAGCAGTACTTC. It yields the protein CASSKRTGGKYEQYF.

V and J are TRBV2 and TRBJ1-2; no clear D. Germline V CDR1 and CDR2: SNHLY, FYNNEI. Trimming stripped 3 bases from V and 8 bases from J, with 19 bases between. The CDR3 is 15 amino acids. The CDR3 is CASSETRHLLRGYTF. In nucleotides, the CDR3 is TGTGCCAGCAGTGAGACGCGACACCTCCTGCGGGGCTACACCTTC.

V usage is TRBV9 and J usage is TRBJ1-3, with D hard to call. Germline V lookup: CDR1 SGDLS, CDR2 YYNGEE. Trimming left V 0 bases short and J 4 bases short, with 11 bases between. This CDR3 comprises 15 residues. CDR3 nucleotide sequence: TGTGCCAGCAGCGTAGTTCCGACACAAGGAAACACCATATATTTT. This translates into CASSVVPTQGNTIYF.

The J gene is TRBJ1-1, the V gene TRBV5-4, with a possible D match to TRBD1 (6 bases). This CDR3 spans 14 amino acids. Germline values: CDR1 SGHNT, CDR2 YYREEE (reference sequence). The V gene lost 3 bases and the J gene lost 1 base, with 10 bases spanning the gap. CDR3 in DNA: TGTGCCAGCAGCTGGGGACACAAGAACACTGAAGCTTTCTTT. Translated: CASSWGHKNTEAFF. The complete variable domain, with remaining parts taken from reference TRBV5-4 and TRBJ1-1, reads ETGVTQSPTHLIKTRGQQVTLRCSSQSGHNTVSWYQQALGQGPQFIFQYYREEENGRGNFPPRFSGLQFPNYSSELNVNALELDDSALYLCASSWGHKNTEAFFGQGTRLTVV.

The chain combines TRBV5-1 with TRBJ2-5; no reliable D call. This CDR3 is 14 amino acids long. Trimming took 0 bases from V and 3 from J, leaving 9 bases between them. The germline V gene has CDR1 SGHRS and CDR2 YFSETQ. Written as DNA, the CDR3 is TGCGCCAGCAGCTTGGCAGGACCGAAAGAGACCCAGTACTTC. It is translated as CASSLAGPKETQYF.

The chain joins TRBV19 to TRBJ1-2; maybe TRBD1 (5 bases). The CDR3 contains 13 residues. Trimming took 6 bases from V and 2 from J, leaving 10 bases between them. Germline V gives CDR1 LNHDA, CDR2 SQIVND (reference sequence). The CDR3 loop reads CASSPTANYGYTF. The CDR3, as DNA: TGTGCCAGTAGCCCGACAGCAAACTATGGCTACACCTTC.

V and J are TRBV4-2 and TRBJ2-3, with a possible D match to TRBD2 (6 bases). The CDR3 loop spans 14 amino acids. Germline loops: CDR1 LGHNA, CDR2 YNFKEQ. V shed 1 base and J shed 1 base, with 6 bases lying between them. The CDR3 nucleotides read TGTGCCAGCAGCCAAGGGGGGGGCACAGATACGCAGTATTTT. Amino acid sequence: CASSQGGGTDTQYF.

The rearrangement joins TRBV29-1 to TRBJ2-2; possibly TRBD1 for D (5 bases). The CDR3 is made up of 14 amino acids. Germline values: CDR1 SQVTM, CDR2 ANQGSEA. V was shortened by 6 bases and J by 0 bases, with 11 bases between the two germline ends. The CDR3 DNA follows: TGCAGCGTAAGGGGTCTTACGAACACCGGGGAGCTGTTTTTT. Its protein is CSVRGLTNTGELFF.

This rearrangement joins TRBV19 to TRBJ1-5, with 8 nucleotides matching TRBD1. The germline V gene encodes CDR1 LNHDA and CDR2 SQIVND (reference sequence). V lost 1 base to trimming and J lost 6 bases; unmatched junction nucleotides: 5. CDR3 size: 15 residues. CDR3 loop: CASSIVYRGCQPQHF. In nucleotides, the CDR3 is TGTGCCAGTAGTATAGTTTACAGGGGGTGTCAGCCCCAGCATTTT.

The CDR3 DNA follows: TGCGCCAGCATGGCCCAACTGGGAGGGATTAGCAATCAGCCCCAGCATTTT. Residues: CASMAQLGGISNQPQHF. The chain has TRBV10-1 and TRBJ1-5; D unclear. The V end lost 7 bases, the J end lost 0 bases, and 19 bases lay between the germline ends. The CDR3 is 17 amino acids. The germline CDR1 and CDR2 sequences are WNHNN and SYGVQD (reference sequence).

The chain couples TRBV6-6 to TRBJ1-1; D gene ambiguous. The ends were cut back, 6 bases at V and 0 bases at J, with 5 bases in the middle. The CDR3 spans 12 residues. Germline assignment: CDR1 MNHNY and CDR2 SVGAGI (reference sequence). Written as DNA, the CDR3 is TGTGCCAGCAGCTCGATGAACACTGAAGCTTTCTTT. Protein product: CASSSMNTEAFF.

V and J are TRBV7-3 and TRBJ2-1; perhaps TRBD2 as D (7 bases). Trimming took 5 bases from V and 3 from J, leaving 20 bases between them. The CDR3 extends over 17 amino acids. Germline CDR1 reads SGHTA; CDR2 reads FQGTGA. CDR3 sequence (DNA): TGTGCCAGCAGCCCTGGAAAGCGCGGGGGCTACTACAATGAGCAGTTCTTC. It is translated as CASSPGKRGGYYNEQFF.

In this sample, this clone turned up a few times. V is TRBV27 and J is TRBJ1-5; D is uncertain. Germline loops: CDR1 MNHEY, CDR2 SMNVEV (reference sequence). The CDR3 totals 13 residues. The germline V and J ends were trimmed by 4 bases and 6 bases, with 10 bases remaining between them. The DNA of the CDR3 is TGTGCCAGCAGTTCCGAAAGAAGTCAGCCCCAGCATTTT. It encodes CASSSERSQPQHF.